This T cell receptor (beta chain) derives from a study of T cell responses to AZD1222 COVID-19 vaccine. Some clones are missing from TCRdb's copy, which holds only in-frame ones; the method was immunoSEQ multiplex PCR. The sample includes over 90,000 clones, roughly 91% of them seen just once. Trimming took off 0 bases at V and 8 bases at J, with 7 bases between the two ends. Germline values: CDR1 SEHNR, CDR2 FQNEAQ (reference sequence). This CDR3 contains 13 residues. Sequenced material: peripheral blood, taken on day 0 of AZD1222 vaccination. The sequence derives from an adult in good health. This chain connects TRBV7-9 to TRBJ1-4; no clear D gene. DNA of the CDR3: TGTGCCAGCAGCTTAGCTCCCAAGGAAAAACTGTTTTTT. This codes for CASSLAPKEKLFF.